One sample yielded the 14 T cell receptor beta chains listed below, sequenced in a study of shared clonotypes between healthy human individuals. Sequenced by immunoSEQ multiplex PCR; TCRdb stores in-frame clones only, minus some. The repertoire holds roughly 2,000,000 clones, with approximately 92% as singletons. Naive-designated CD8 cells lacked CD45RO, were positively enriched for CCR7, and omitted terminally differentiated effector memory CD45RA+ cells. Sequencing input: naive CD8+ T cells from PBMCs. These receptors were taken from a man aged 18 to 35 in good health. Some clones in this sample may be carry-over from other donors' samples.

This clone showed up just a few times. This sequence joins TRBV30 and TRBJ1-5, with 7 bases matching TRBD1. The CDR3 extends over 15 amino acids. The trim removed 1 base at V and 3 bases at J, leaving 6 bases unmatched. CDR1 GTSNPN and CDR2 SVGIG come from the germline V gene (reference sequence). The CDR3 sequence: CAWSEGQRYNQPQHF. The CDR3 DNA is TGTGCCTGGAGTGAGGGACAGCGATACAATCAGCCCCAGCATTTT.

V gene TRBV5-1 combines with J gene TRBJ2-6, with a weak D call TRBD1 (7 bases). The CDR3 runs 21 residues. V lost 2 bases and J lost 0, with 24 bases in between. Germline CDR1 reads SGHRS; CDR2 reads YFSETQ. CDR3 sequence reads: CASSLARGAGGRTSGANVLTF. In DNA, the CDR3 is TGCGCCAGCAGCTTAGCGAGGGGAGCAGGGGGGCGGACCTCTGGGGCCAACGTCCTGACTTTC.

Regarding this clone: The same CDR3 also results from other DNA sequences found in this sample. This chain uses TRBV27 with TRBJ2-7, with TRBD1 identical over 10 bases. This CDR3 spans 15 amino acids. V shed 4 bases and J 3 bases; nucleotides not matched to a gene: 6. CDR1 is MNHEY and CDR2 is SMNVEV in the germline V gene (reference sequence). CDR3 nucleotide sequence: TGTGCCAGCAGTTCTCCGGGACAGGGGCTCTACGAGCAGTACTTC. As protein: CASSSPGQGLYEQYF.

The genes are TRBV5-5 and TRBJ1-2; no clear D gene. CDR3 size: 13 residues. Germline values: CDR1 SGHKS, CDR2 YYEKEE (reference sequence). The V gene lost 4 bases and the J gene lost 3 bases, with 10 bases spanning the gap. This chain's CDR3 is CASSPHAYYGYTF. The CDR3 DNA is TGTGCCAGCAGCCCACACGCGTACTATGGCTACACCTTC.

The V gene is TRBV28, the J gene TRBJ2-2, with TRBD2 matching over 10 bases. CDR1 is MDHEN, CDR2 SYDVKM, per germline. The CDR3 runs to 17 residues. V trimming: 4 bases; J trimming: 3 bases; junction bases outside the gene matches: 8. CDR3 nucleotides: TGTGCCAGCAGTTCCGACCTAGCGGGAGTGGACACCGGGGAGCTGTTTTTT. Its protein is CASSSDLAGVDTGELFF.

This clone was recorded once. The CDR3 coding sequence is TGCGCCAGCAGCTTGGACCTTAGGCAGGGTTACGATGGCTACACCTTC. Translation gives CASSLDLRQGYDGYTF. This chain uses TRBV5-1 with TRBJ1-2, with D perhaps matching TRBD1 (5 bases). The V end was cut by 0 bases, the J end by 6 bases, with 18 bases between. This CDR3 comprises 16 residues. Looked up from germline, CDR1 is SGHRS and CDR2 is YFSETQ.

The V gene is TRBV27, the J gene TRBJ2-3, with D perhaps assigned TRBD1 or TRBD2 (5 bases each). V lost 4 bases, J lost 8 bases, and 16 bases lay in between. The CDR3 extends over 14 amino acids. Germline assignment: CDR1 MNHEY and CDR2 SMNVEV (reference sequence). The CDR3 DNA follows: TGTGCCAGCAGTTGGTCTCAAGGGGAGCGTACGCAGTATTTT. Amino acids: CASSWSQGERTQYF.

CDR3 DNA: TGTGCCATCAGTGAGTCGATTTGGACAGTTGGAAACACCATATATTTT. Its protein product is CAISESIWTVGNTIYF. This chain links TRBV10-3 with TRBJ1-3; D is perhaps TRBD1 (6 bases). CDR1 and CDR2 (germline): ENHRY, SYGVKD. The CDR3 loop spans 16 amino acids. Trimming took off 0 bases at V and 3 bases at J, with 12 bases between the two ends.

The chain recombines TRBV27 with TRBJ1-1; unclear D gene. Germline V gives CDR1 MNHEY, CDR2 SMNVEV (reference sequence). V gave up 7 bases and J gave up 0 bases, with 15 bases separating them. The CDR3 contains 15 residues. The CDR3 nucleotides are TGTGCCAGCATTGGCAGAGGGTTTATGAACACTGAAGCTTTCTTT. Its translation: CASIGRGFMNTEAFF.

The chain is built from TRBV6-1 and TRBJ1-5, with 10 bases matching TRBD1. V shed 6 bases and J 9 bases; nucleotides not matched to a gene: 8. The V gene's germline CDR1 is MNHNS and CDR2 SASEGT. The CDR3 sequence is 14 residues long. In nucleotides, the CDR3 is TGTGCCAGCAGCACCGGGACAGGGGTTCGGCCCCAGCATTTT. Translation gives CASSTGTGVRPQHF.

The V call is TRBV27, the J call TRBJ1-5, with D unresolved. This CDR3 is 14 amino acids long. Between the trimmed V and J ends, which lost 2 bases and 2 bases, there was a span of 7 bases. Germline assignment: CDR1 MNHEY and CDR2 SMNVEV (reference sequence). The CDR3 sequence is CASSLVMGNQPQHF. CDR3 in DNA: TGTGCCAGCAGTTTAGTAATGGGCAATCAGCCCCAGCATTTT.

As to this clone: Other nucleotide sequences from this sample produce the same CDR3. V gene TRBV9 combines with J gene TRBJ1-5; TRBD1 matches at 7 bases. The CDR3 loop spans 14 amino acids. From germline, CDR1 is SGDLS and CDR2 YYNGEE. After removal of 3 bases from V and 2 bases from J, the junction contained 2 bases not matched to a gene. The CDR3 DNA reads as TGTGCCAGCAGCGGACAGGGTGGCAATCAGCCCCAGCATTTT. It is translated as CASSGQGGNQPQHF.

This clone showed up just once. This rearrangement joins TRBV6-5 to TRBJ2-7; D not certain. This CDR3 has 14 amino acids. CDR1 is MNHEY, CDR2 SVGAGI, per germline. V was cut by 4 bases and J by 0 bases, with 10 bases left in between. CDR3 nucleotide sequence: TGTGCCAGCAGTTTCGGACCCAGCTCCTACGAGCAGTACTTC. This sequence encodes CASSFGPSSYEQYF.

The chain recombines TRBV7-2 with TRBJ2-1; the D gene could be TRBD1 or TRBD2 (5 bases each). CDR3 size: 15 residues. V was pared by 1 base and J by 7 bases, with 14 bases between. The germline gives CDR1 SGHTA, CDR2 FQGNSA. This CDR3 reads CASSLGRAGANEQFF. CDR3 in DNA: TGTGCCAGCAGCTTAGGTCGCGCCGGGGCAAATGAGCAGTTCTTC.